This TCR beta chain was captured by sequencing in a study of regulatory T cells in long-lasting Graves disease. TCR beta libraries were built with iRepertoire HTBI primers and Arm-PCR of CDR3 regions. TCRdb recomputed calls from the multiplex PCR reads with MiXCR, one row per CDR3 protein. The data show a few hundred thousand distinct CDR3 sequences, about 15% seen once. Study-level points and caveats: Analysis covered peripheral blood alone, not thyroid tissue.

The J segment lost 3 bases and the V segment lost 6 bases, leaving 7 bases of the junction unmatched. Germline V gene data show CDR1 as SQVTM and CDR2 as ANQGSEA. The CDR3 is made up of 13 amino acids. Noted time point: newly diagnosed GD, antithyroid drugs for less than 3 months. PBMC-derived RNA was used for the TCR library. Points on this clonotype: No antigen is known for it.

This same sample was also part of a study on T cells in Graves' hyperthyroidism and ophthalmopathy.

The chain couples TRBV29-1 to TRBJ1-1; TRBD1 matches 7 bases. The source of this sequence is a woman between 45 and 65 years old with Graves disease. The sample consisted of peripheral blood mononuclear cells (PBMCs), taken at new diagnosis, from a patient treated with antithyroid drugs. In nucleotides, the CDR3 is TGCAGCGTGACGACAGGGCCCGACACTGAAGCTTTCTTT. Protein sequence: CSVTTGPDTEAFF.